Listed below are T cell receptor beta chains from one sample, sequenced in a study of cytomegalovirus exposure and HLA in healthy donors. Repertoires were generated with immunoSEQ multiplex PCR, while TCRdb's copy carries only in-frame clones and drops some. The table records 210,000 or so clones, around 80% of them present only once. Material for sequencing was PBMCs. Source of these receptors: a woman aged 60-75 years in good health and CMV-seropositive. Each CDR3 is given with its conserved first and last residue. D genes are given only for firm matches. Not all rows give a size; the values are once, few, many and, for expanded clones, a class.

TRBV5-1	NA	TRBJ2-7	TRBD2	TGCGCCAGCAGCCTCCACGGCCCCCAGACTAGCGGGAGTAACGAGCAGTACTTC	CASSLHGPQTSGSNEQYF
TRBV6-1	once	TRBJ1-1	TRBD1	TGTGCCAGCAGTGCCCAACGGGACAGACAAACTGAAGCTTTCTTT	CASSAQRDRQTEAFF
TRBV6-1	NA	TRBJ1-5	NA	TGTGCCAGCAGGTACGGGGAGATGAGCAATCAGCCCCAGCATTTT	CASRYGEMSNQPQHF
TRBV28	NA	TRBJ2-2	TRBD2	TGTGCCAGCCATAGCGGGGGGGCTAACACCGGGGAGCTGTTTTTT	CASHSGGANTGELFF
TRBV7-2	NA	TRBJ2-1	TRBD2	TGTGCCAGCACTCGCGGGGGGTCCCATGAGCAGTTCTTC	CASTRGGSHEQFF
TRBV11-3	few	TRBJ2-3	TRBD2	TGTGCCAGCAGCTTAAGGACTAGTAAAGATACGCAGTATTTT	CASSLRTSKDTQYF
TRBV15	NA	TRBJ2-2	TRBD2	TGTGCCACCAGCAGAGGGAGCGGGGGACGGAACACCGGGGAGCTGTTTTTT	CATSRGSGGRNTGELFF
TRBV4-3	once	TRBJ2-7	TRBD2	TGCGCCAGCAGCCAAACTAGCGGGGGAGACTACGAGCAGTACTTC	CASSQTSGGDYEQYF
TRBV5-1	NA	TRBJ1-2	NA	TGCGCCAGCAGCCCCGCCCCGGGCAGGGGAAGAGGCTACACCTTC	CASSPAPGRGRGYTF
TRBV6-5	NA	TRBJ2-2	TRBD2	TGTGCCAGCAGTTACAGTGGAGGACTAGCTGGGCGGGAGCTGTTTTTT	CASSYSGGLAGRELFF
TRBV7-9	NA	TRBJ1-5	TRBD1	TGTGCCAGCAGCTTAGGGACAGGGTCGAGCAATCAGCCCCAGCATTTT	CASSLGTGSSNQPQHF
TRBV7-2	NA	TRBJ2-7	NA	TGTGCCAGCAGCCGACCTACCGGGACAATGTCCTACGAGCAGTACTTC	CASSRPTGTMSYEQYF
TRBV6-5	NA	TRBJ2-2	TRBD2	TGTGCCAGCAGTTACGGGGTAGCGGGGGGGCCCGGGGAGCTGTTTTTT	CASSYGVAGGPGELFF
TRBV21-1	once	TRBJ2-7	NA	TGTGCCAGCAGCACCCCAGGGTCCCAGCAGTACTTC	CASSTPGSQQYF
TRBV19	once	TRBJ1-2	TRBD1	TGTGCCAGTGGGGACAGGGAAACCCTTAACTATGGCTACACCTTC	CASGDRETLNYGYTF
TRBV11-2	NA	TRBJ1-1	NA	TGTGCCAGCAGCTTTCAGGAGAACACTGAAGCTTTCTTT	CASSFQENTEAFF
TRBV2	NA	TRBJ2-7	NA	TGTGCCAGCAACCTCGGGTTTTTACCCTACGAGCAGTACTTC	CASNLGFLPYEQYF
TRBV30	NA	TRBJ2-2	TRBD2	TGTGCCTGGAGTCGGGGGGGTTCCGGGGAGCTGTTTTTT	CAWSRGGSGELFF
TRBV6-5	NA	TRBJ2-1	TRBD1	TGTGCCAGCAGTGTTACAGGGGGATCCTACAATGAGCAGTTCTTC	CASSVTGGSYNEQFF
TRBV29-1	few	TRBJ1-3	NA	TGCAGCGTTGATGACTTGGGGGACATTGACGGAAACACCATATATTTT	CSVDDLGDIDGNTIYF